This T cell receptor (beta chain) comes out of a study of a mutant IDH1 vaccine in newly diagnosed glioma. In the study overall: Vaccinations were initiated 4-6 weeks following radiotherapy alone, or were given together with temozolomide cycles. Mean patient age was about 44 years; 62.5% were male and 37.5% female. Study findings and constraints: Apparently, pseudoprogression bore no relation to changes among the top peripheral T cell clonotypes.

Regarding time point: week 35, safety follow-up. A 20-mer mutant IDH1 peptide at 300 ug was injected subcutaneously with topical imiquimod. Donors had new IDH1-mutant astrocytomas of WHO grade 3 or 4 (ATRX-lost). Turning to this clone: No antigen is known for it.

This CDR3 is built from 14 residues. Trimming removed 10 bases at V and 4 bases at J, with 17 bases between. Germline CDR1 reads ENHRY; CDR2 reads SYGVKD. Clones were read by immunoSEQ multiplex PCR, and TCRdb kept only the in-frame ones, dropping some. The sample holds tens of thousands of clones; approximately 81% are singletons and the top ten take roughly 5%. The J gene is TRBJ1-3, the V gene TRBV10-3; a weak D match, TRBD1 (6 bases). The sequences come from PBMCs, collected from a glioma patient whose treatment included an IDH1 peptide vaccine. The origin of this receptor is a woman in her 40s with glioma. Some clones in this sample may be carry-over from other donors' samples. CDR3 sequence reads: CATHRGGGGNTIYF. The CDR3, as DNA: TGTGCCACTCATCGCGGGGGGGGCGGAAACACCATATATTTT.